This entry describes one T cell receptor beta chain. Its cognate antigen is unknown. The data derive from a study of response to subunit inactivated influenza vaccine. Study conclusions and caveats: Few new T cells, the authors suggested, are recruited by each seasonal influenza vaccination.

TCRdb passed the RT-PCR reads through MiXCR, listing each CDR3 protein once. The sample contains about 180,000 distinct CDR3 sequences, roughly 10% of which appear only once. The CDR3 extends over 14 amino acids. The V end lost 1 base, the J end lost 3 bases, and 10 bases lay between the germline ends. Germline V CDR1 and CDR2: SQVTM, ANQGSEA. The rearrangement joins TRBV29-1 to TRBJ2-1, with D uncertain. The sequence came from a man between 50 and 69 years old who received an inactivated influenza vaccine. Sequences were derived from CD8+ T cells sorted from PBMCs, sampled around 2 years after vaccination. The CDR3 here is CSVEGRANYNEQFF. CDR3 DNA: TGCAGCGTTGAAGGACGGGCGAACTACAATGAGCAGTTCTTC.